This entry lists 29 T cell receptor beta chains sequenced from one sample in a study of regulatory T cells in long-lasting Graves disease. As to time point: newly diagnosed GD, antithyroid drugs for less than 3 months. Scientists built the TCR library using RNA that was extracted from PBMCs. Arm-PCR of CDR3 regions and iRepertoire HTBI primers were the basis on which TCR beta libraries were built. TCRdb reanalysed the multiplex PCR reads using MiXCR and keeps one entry per CDR3 protein. The sample consists of 350,000 to 500,000 distinct CDR3 sequences, 16% of them appearing once. These records were also assigned to another study, of T cells in Graves' hyperthyroidism and ophthalmopathy.

This material consisted of peripheral blood mononuclear cells (PBMCs), taken at new diagnosis, from a patient treated with antithyroid drugs. The receptor set was obtained from a young woman with Graves disease.

This clonotype appeared many times. The chain uses TRBV20-1 and TRBJ1-2; D is perhaps TRBD1 (6 bases). CDR3 size: 15 residues. V lost 3 bases and J 2 bases, leaving 16 bases between the germline ends. CDR1 DFQATT and CDR2 SNEGSKA come from the germline V gene (reference sequence). The CDR3 nucleotides are TGCAGTGCTAGTTTTACACAGGGAGGGAACTATGGCTACACCTTC. Protein sequence: CSASFTQGGNYGYTF.

This clonotype was found a few times. V usage is TRBV9 and J usage is TRBJ1-2; D gene unclear. This CDR3 contains 12 residues. Germline V gives CDR1 SGDLS, CDR2 YYNGEE. Trimming removed 0 bases from V and 5 bases from J, with 5 bases in between. CDR3: CASSVEGYGYTF. In DNA, the CDR3 is TGTGCCAGCAGCGTAGAGGGTTATGGCTACACCTTC.

This clonotype occurred many times. V gene TRBV10-3 combines with J gene TRBJ1-5; TRBD1 aligns across 10 bases. Per the germline V gene, CDR1 is ENHRY and CDR2 is SYGVKD. The CDR3 runs 16 residues. The V segment lost 5 bases and the J segment 9 bases; nucleotides outside the gene matches: 13. The CDR3, as DNA: TGTGCCATCAGTCAGCAGATGGGACAGGGGTATGGGCCCCAGCATTTT. Translating it yields CAISQQMGQGYGPQHF.

In its sample, this clonotype was seen once. The rearrangement uses TRBV19 and TRBJ2-2; 11 nucleotides match TRBD2. Germline CDR1 reads LNHDA; CDR2 reads SQIVND (reference sequence). The CDR3 consists of 16 residues. The ends lost 2 bases at V and 4 bases at J; junction bases unmatched: 3. This CDR3 reads CASSIPSGRSTGELFF. The CDR3, as DNA: TGTGCCAGTAGTATACCTAGCGGGAGGAGCACCGGGGAGCTGTTTTTT.

This clonotype has a count of ten or more. This rearrangement joins TRBV28 to TRBJ2-5, with 7 bases that match TRBD1. The CDR3 is 14 amino acids. V trimming: 7 bases; J trimming: 5 bases; junction bases outside the gene matches: 10. CDR1 and CDR2 (germline): MDHEN, SYDVKM. Written as DNA, the CDR3 is TGTGCCAGCACTTTGACAGGGACGAAGGAGACCCAGTACTTC. This encodes CASTLTGTKETQYF.

The table lists this clonotype with a few counts. The junction departs from germline at one end; a sequencing error may be responsible. The J gene is TRBJ2-1, the V gene TRBV5-1; 7 nucleotides line up with TRBD2. Germline values: CDR1 SGHRS, CDR2 YFSETQ. CDR3 length: 15 amino acids. The CDR3 protein is CASSLSLAVYDEQFF. The CDR3 DNA sequence: TGCGCCAGCAGCTTGAGTCTAGCGGTCTACGATGAGCAGTTCTTC.

The rearrangement links TRBV9 to TRBJ2-7; D might be TRBD1 or TRBD2, each matching 5 bases. Trimming removed 1 base from V and 0 bases from J, with 14 bases in between. This CDR3 has 16 residues. Per germline, CDR1 SGDLS and CDR2 YYNGEE. CDR3 nucleotide sequence: TGTGCCAGCAGCGTACTCCCGGGGACGGTCTCCTACGAGCAGTACTTC. Its protein product is CASSVLPGTVSYEQYF.

The table lists this clonotype with a count of one. V is TRBV5-1 and J is TRBJ2-1; 7 bases align to TRBD2. This CDR3 spans 17 amino acids. V dropped 1 base and J dropped 2; count of bases not matched to a gene: 9. Germline V gene data show CDR1 as SGHRS and CDR2 as YFSETQ. CDR3: CASSLLGQGLPYNEQFF. Here the CDR3 DNA reads TGCGCCAGCAGCTTGTTAGGCCAGGGACTACCCTACAATGAGCAGTTCTTC.

Comments on this clonotype: A read error may be the cause here, since a much bigger clone is one base away. The chain joins TRBV2 to TRBJ2-7, with 8 bases that match TRBD2. This CDR3 contains 17 residues. V was pared by 3 bases and J by 3 bases, with 13 bases of the junction left unmatched. CDR1 is SNHLY, CDR2 FYNNEI, per germline. CDR3 sequence: CASSDPGLEDGHYEQYF. The CDR3 DNA reads as TGTGCCAGCAGTGATCCGGGACTAGAGGACGGACACTACGAGCAGTACTTC.

The chain couples TRBV7-2 to TRBJ2-7; 14 bases align to TRBD2. This CDR3 comprises 16 residues. From germline, CDR1 is SGHTA and CDR2 FQGNSA. With 0 bases clipped from V and 6 bases from J, the junction kept 4 bases outside the gene matches. The CDR3 spells CASSLALGLAGGEQYF. Here the CDR3 DNA reads TGTGCCAGCAGCTTAGCCCTCGGACTAGCGGGGGGCGAGCAGTACTTC.

This clonotype was observed at least ten times. The J gene is TRBJ1-1, the V gene TRBV27; possible D gene TRBD1, 5 bases. This CDR3 region has 13 residues. The ends were cut back, 8 bases at V and 1 base at J, with 11 bases in the middle. Germline CDR1 and CDR2: MNHEY and SMNVEV (reference sequence). In DNA, the CDR3 is TGTGCCAGCGGATGGGGGGAGAACACTGAAGCTTTCTTT. Its translation: CASGWGENTEAFF.

This clonotype was detected ten times or more. The rearrangement uses TRBV2 and TRBJ2-7; possible D gene TRBD2, 6 bases. Germline loops: CDR1 SNHLY, CDR2 FYNNEI. With 6 bases removed from V and 7 bases from J, the gap between germline ends came to 10 bases. This CDR3 region has 11 residues. The CDR3: CASRETREQYF. The CDR3 region has the DNA TGTGCCAGCAGGGAGACTAGAGAGCAGTACTTC. The variable domain in full, completed from reference TRBV2 and TRBJ2-7, reads EPEVTQTPSHQVTQMGQEVILRCVPISNHLYFYWYRQILGQKVEFLVSFYNNEISEKSEIFDDQFSVERPDGSNFTLKIRSTKLEDSAMYFCASRETREQYFGPGTRLTVT.

Many counts were recorded for this clonotype. The V and J genes are TRBV20-1 and TRBJ2-5, with 7 positions matching TRBD2. The CDR3 totals 14 residues. V shed 3 bases and J 4 bases; nucleotides not matched to a gene: 8. Germline CDR1 reads DFQATT; CDR2 reads SNEGSKA (reference sequence). The CDR3 sequence: CSARGAGVGETQYF. The CDR3 nucleotides read TGCAGTGCTAGGGGCGCGGGAGTTGGAGAGACCCAGTACTTC.

About this clonotype itself: A much more abundant neighbour one base away suggests this may be a read error. This chain uses TRBV30 with TRBJ1-2; 9 nucleotides line up with TRBD1. This CDR3 is built from 13 residues. CDR1 and CDR2 (germline): GTSNPN, SVGIG (reference sequence). The CDR3 region has the DNA TGTGCCCGGAGTGTGGACAGGGGCCATGGCTACACCTTC. This gives the protein CARSVDRGHGYTF.

V is TRBV19 and J is TRBJ1-5; TRBD1 matches 7 bases. The trim removed 3 bases at V and 1 base at J, leaving 9 bases unmatched. Per the germline V gene, CDR1 is LNHDA and CDR2 is SQIVND (reference sequence). There are 17 residues in the CDR3. CDR3 protein: CASSIGQVSMSNQPQHF. CDR3 bases: TGTGCCAGTAGTATCGGACAGGTCTCTATGAGCAATCAGCCCCAGCATTTT.

The V gene is TRBV25-1, the J gene TRBJ2-1, with 8 bases that match TRBD2. J gave up 6 bases and V 8 bases, and 12 bases lay outside the gene matches. The germline gives CDR1 MGHDK, CDR2 SYGVNS. CDR3 size: 15 residues. CDR3 in DNA: TGTGCCAGCTCGAATGGGGGACTAGAGAGCAATGAGCAGTTCTTC. The encoded protein is CASSNGGLESNEQFF.

The chain has TRBV30 and TRBJ1-1, with D uncertain. Trimming removed 6 bases at V and 3 bases at J, with 14 bases between. CDR1 is GTSNPN and CDR2 is SVGIG in the germline V gene (reference sequence). The CDR3 sequence is 13 residues long. Here the CDR3 reads CACPGTLDTEAFF. The CDR3 DNA reads TGTGCCTGCCCAGGTACTCTAGACACTGAAGCTTTCTTT.

Ten or more counts support this clonotype. The V gene is TRBV5-6, the J gene TRBJ1-1; 9 bases map to TRBD1. Germline V lookup: CDR1 SGHDT, CDR2 YYEEEE. V shed 5 bases, J shed 8 bases, and the junction held 10 bases outside the gene matches. CDR3 length: 14 residues. The CDR3 DNA reads as TGTGCCAGCAGTTTGCTACAGGGGGCTGGGGAAGCTTTCTTT. It specifies CASSLLQGAGEAFF.

This clonotype came up many times. This chain uses TRBV12-3 or TRBV12-4 with TRBJ2-5, with 10 bases that match TRBD2. Trimming took 6 bases from V and 5 from J; bases not matched to a gene: 15. This CDR3 region has 17 residues. Written as DNA, the CDR3 is TGTGCCAGCAGACCGAACCAGCAGCGGGAGGGCCGGGAGACCCAGTACTTC. Its protein product is CASRPNQQREGRETQYF.

This clonotype was recorded at least ten times. V is TRBV18 and J is TRBJ2-5, with D possibly matching TRBD1 (6 bases). Germline CDR1 KGHSH, CDR2 LQKENI. This CDR3 is 13 amino acids long. Trimming took 3 bases from V and 5 from J, leaving 10 bases between them. DNA of the CDR3: TGTGCCAGCTCACCGACAGGACGGGAGACCCAGTACTTC. This codes for CASSPTGRETQYF.

This clonotype was counted at least ten times. The junction and the germline gene differ at one end; a read error may be behind it. The rearrangement joins TRBV10-2 to TRBJ2-7, with 13 bases identical to TRBD2. The CDR3 is 14 residues long. Germline V gene data show CDR1 as WSHSY and CDR2 as SAAADI. DNA for the CDR3: TGTGCCAGCAGAGGGACTAGCGGGAATTACGAGCAGTACTTC. Translation: CASRGTSGNYEQYF.

This clonotype has ten or more counts. The chain has TRBV28 and TRBJ2-1; D is undetermined. The CDR3 spans 12 residues. V lost 5 bases to trimming and J lost 8 bases, with 10 bases between them. The V gene's germline CDR1 is MDHEN and CDR2 SYDVKM. The CDR3 nucleotides read TGTGCCAGCAGTATCATTGAGGATGAGCAGTTCTTC. Translation: CASSIIEDEQFF.

There are many counts of this clonotype. This rearrangement joins TRBV20-1 to TRBJ1-1; maybe TRBD1 (6 bases). The germline V gene encodes CDR1 DFQATT and CDR2 SNEGSKA (reference sequence). Trimming took 5 bases from V and 5 from J, leaving 18 bases between them. The CDR3 contains 14 residues. The CDR3 here is CSAPRRGARTEAFF. Here the CDR3 DNA reads TGCAGTGCTCCCCGGAGGGGGGCCCGGACTGAAGCTTTCTTT.

This clonotype was detected ten times or more. Written as DNA, the CDR3 is TGTGCCAGCAGCTTGGGCAGGAAAGCTTTCTTT. It yields the protein CASSLGRKAFF. The V call is TRBV5-8, the J call TRBJ1-1; no firm D call. There are 11 residues in the CDR3. Germline V lookup: CDR1 SGHTS, CDR2 YDEGEE. V gave up 0 bases and J gave up 9 bases, with 6 bases separating them.

The chain joins TRBV20-1 to TRBJ2-5; no clear D gene. With 2 bases removed from V and 5 bases from J, the gap between germline ends came to 18 bases. Germline V gene data show CDR1 as DFQATT and CDR2 as SNEGSKA (reference sequence). The CDR3 is 15 amino acids. The CDR3 bases are TGCAGTGCTAGAATCGTGACTCACGGTCGGGAGACCCAGTACTTC. It codes for CSARIVTHGRETQYF.

J is TRBJ2-7 and V is TRBV7-9, with 8 bases identical to TRBD2. The CDR3 has 16 amino acids. V trimming: 6 bases; J trimming: 2 bases; junction bases outside the gene matches: 12. Germline V lookup: CDR1 SEHNR, CDR2 FQNEAQ (reference sequence). CDR3 amino acids: CASSTGTSKGTYEQYF. The CDR3 nucleotides read TGTGCCAGCAGTACCGGGACTAGTAAGGGAACCTACGAGCAGTACTTC.

This clonotype showed up many times. The chain has TRBV7-8 and TRBJ2-2; 10 positions match TRBD1. Germline V gene data show CDR1 as SGHVS and CDR2 as FQNEAQ. Trimming at V came to 3 bases and at J to 3 bases, leaving 13 bases not matched to a gene. This CDR3 comprises 19 residues. This CDR3 reads CASSFWDRGSLKYTGELFF. CDR3 DNA: TGTGCCAGCAGCTTCTGGGACAGGGGATCCCTTAAGTACACCGGGGAGCTGTTTTTT.

This clonotype occurred many times. The chain recombines TRBV11-3 with TRBJ2-1; weak D call: TRBD2 (5 bases). CDR1 SGHNT and CDR2 YENEEA come from the germline V gene. V was cut by 1 base and J by 4 bases, with 5 bases left in between. The CDR3 spans 13 residues. Written as DNA, the CDR3 is TGTGCCAGCAGCTTAGCGGGGTACAATGAGCAGTTCTTC. It is translated as CASSLAGYNEQFF. Full variable domain (rest looked up from reference TRBV11-3 and TRBJ2-1): EAGVVQSPRYKIIEKKQPVAFWCNPISGHNTLYWYLQNLGQGPELLIRYENEEAVDDSQLPKDRFSAERLKGVDSTLKIQPAELGDSAVYLCASSLAGYNEQFFGPGTRLTVL.

The genes are TRBV19 and TRBJ2-2; D is perhaps TRBD2 (6 bases). CDR3 length: 16 residues. CDR1 and CDR2 (germline): LNHDA, SQIVND (reference sequence). V lost 1 base, J lost 5 bases, and 14 bases lay in between. The chain's CDR3 is CASSIVGGIGTGELFF. Here the CDR3 DNA reads TGTGCCAGTAGTATAGTGGGCGGGATTGGGACCGGGGAGCTGTTTTTT.